This TCR beta chain was obtained from a study of identical twins. The study, taken as a whole, reports: Sequences that were beta out-of-frame showed weaker excess twin sharing. Invariant populations such as MAIT and iNKT cells could partly muddle zero-insertion analyses.

Trimming left V 1 base short and J 0 bases short, with 10 bases between. Per the germline V gene, CDR1 is KGHSH and CDR2 is LQKENI. This CDR3 has 16 residues. MiXCR, applied by TCRdb to the 5' RACE reads, yields one record per CDR3 protein. The profile shows 500,000 to 650,000 distinct CDR3 sequences, about 20% of them singletons. Details on this clonotype: The antigen remains undetermined.

The same specimen was also included in a second study, on yellow fever vaccine responses in identical twins. From that second work: Reportedly, twins' vaccine T cell responses looked partly convergent and partly personalized.

The chain employs TRBV18 and TRBJ2-1, with D hard to call. Sequenced sample: CD4+ T cells sorted from blood. This clonotype was sampled from a woman aged 18-29 years in good health. CDR3 DNA: TGTGCCAGCTCACCACTAGGGTTTTCCTCCTACAATGAGCAGTTCTTC. This gives the protein CASSPLGFSSYNEQFF. The whole variable domain, remainder taken from reference TRBV18 and TRBJ2-1, is NAGVMQNPRHLVRRRGQEARLRCSPMKGHSHVYWYRQLPEEGLKFMVYLQKENIIDESGMPKERFSAEFPKEGPSILRIQQVVRGDSAAYFCASSPLGFSSYNEQFFGPGTRLTVL.